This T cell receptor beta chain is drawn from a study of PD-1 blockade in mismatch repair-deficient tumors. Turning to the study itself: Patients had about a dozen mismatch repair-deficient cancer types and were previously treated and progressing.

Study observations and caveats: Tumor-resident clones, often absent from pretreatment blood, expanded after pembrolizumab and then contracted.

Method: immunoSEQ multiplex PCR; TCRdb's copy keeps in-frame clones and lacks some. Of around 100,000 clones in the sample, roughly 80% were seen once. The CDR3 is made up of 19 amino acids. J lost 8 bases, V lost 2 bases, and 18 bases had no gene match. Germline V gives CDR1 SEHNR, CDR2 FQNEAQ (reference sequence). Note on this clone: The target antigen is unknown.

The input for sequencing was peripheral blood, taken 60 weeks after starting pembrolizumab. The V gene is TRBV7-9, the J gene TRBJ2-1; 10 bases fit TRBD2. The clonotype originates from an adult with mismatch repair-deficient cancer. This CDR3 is CASSLILMGAGGLSDEQFF. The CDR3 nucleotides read TGTGCCAGCAGCTTAATTCTTATGGGAGCGGGAGGGCTGAGCGATGAGCAGTTCTTC.